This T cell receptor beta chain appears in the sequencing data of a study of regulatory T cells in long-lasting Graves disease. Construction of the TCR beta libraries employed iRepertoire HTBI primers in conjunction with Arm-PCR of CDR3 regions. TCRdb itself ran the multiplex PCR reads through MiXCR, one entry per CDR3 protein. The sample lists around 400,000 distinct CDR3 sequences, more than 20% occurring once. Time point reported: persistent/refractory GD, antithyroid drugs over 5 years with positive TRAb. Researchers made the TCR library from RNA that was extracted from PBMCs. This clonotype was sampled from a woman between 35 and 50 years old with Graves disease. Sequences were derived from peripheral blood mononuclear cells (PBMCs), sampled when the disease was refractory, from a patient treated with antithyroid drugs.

This chain's CDR3 is CASSLSLASGGASTDTQYF. DNA of the CDR3: TGTGCCAGCAGCTTAAGTTTGGCTAGCGGGGGTGCTAGCACAGATACGCAGTATTTT. This rearrangement joins TRBV7-9 to TRBJ2-3; 10 bases are a match to TRBD2. Germline lookup yields CDR1 SEHNR and CDR2 FQNEAQ (reference sequence). The CDR3 totals 19 residues. J was trimmed by 0 bases and V by 2 bases; bases with no gene match: 11.